What follows are 16 T cell receptor beta chains derived from one specimen sequenced in a study of monozygotic twins with inflammatory bowel disease. One entry per CDR3 protein, without DNA, is what TCRdb gives after re-calling the 5' RACE reads. This table holds 400,000 or so distinct CDR3 sequences. Sequenced input: blood. Receptors were obtained from a human donor with ulcerative colitis or Crohn's disease, or a healthy co-twin of an affected twin (not recorded which).

This chain connects TRBV3-1 to TRBJ2-1; absent DNA, TCRdb's TRBD2 call cannot be checked. Germline loops: CDR1 LGHDT, CDR2 YNNKEL (reference sequence). The CDR3 has 15 residues. The CDR3 reads CASSQESRRTGEQFF.

V usage is TRBV5-1 and J usage is TRBJ2-5. Germline CDR1 SGHRS, CDR2 YFSETQ. This CDR3 spans 13 amino acids. The CDR3 loop reads CASSPAVQETQYF. Supplemented by reference TRBV5-1 and TRBJ2-5, the full variable domain reads KAGVTQTPRYLIKTRGQQVTLSCSPISGHRSVSWYQQTPGQGLQFLFEYFSETQRNKGNFPGRFSGRQFSNSRSEMNVSTLELGDSALYLCASSPAVQETQYFGPGTRLLVL.

V and J are TRBV5-1 and TRBJ2-2; without DNA, the TCRdb call of TRBD2 cannot be checked. The CDR3 covers 15 residues. The germline V gene has CDR1 SGHRS and CDR2 YFSETQ. CDR3 sequence: CASSPGLAGSGELFF.

V is TRBV7-9 and J is TRBJ1-5. This CDR3 is 15 amino acids long. CDR1 and CDR2 (germline): SEHNR, FQNEAQ (reference sequence). CDR3 amino acids: CASSPRGVGNQPQHF.

The V gene is TRBV10-2, the J gene TRBJ1-2. The germline V gene has CDR1 WSHSY and CDR2 SAAADI. The CDR3 length is 15 residues. The CDR3 loop reads CASSEITEDGYGYTF.

The rearrangement uses TRBV7-2 and TRBJ2-3. The CDR3 is 17 amino acids. Germline loops: CDR1 SGHTA, CDR2 FQGNSA. The CDR3 region is CASSLPLIAGGTDTQYF.

This chain uses TRBV12-3 or TRBV12-4 with TRBJ2-3; TCRdb calls TRBD1, which cannot be checked without DNA. This CDR3 has 16 residues. CDR3 sequence reads: CASSPPGGSSTDTQYF.

The rearrangement joins TRBV27 to TRBJ2-3; absent DNA, TCRdb's TRBD2 call cannot be checked. Germline V lookup: CDR1 MNHEY, CDR2 SMNVEV (reference sequence). The length of the CDR3 is 12 residues. CDR3: CASSPQVGTQYF.

V is TRBV7-2 and J is TRBJ1-5; no DNA is available, so the TRBD1 call from TCRdb remains unchecked. From germline, CDR1 is SGHTA and CDR2 FQGNSA. This CDR3 region has 14 residues. CDR3 residues: CASSLGAGDQPQHF.

The CDR3 sequence: CASNPRGGLDTGELFF. The chain carries TRBV28 and TRBJ2-2; TCRdb's assignment of TRBD1 cannot be checked, as there is no DNA. Per the germline V gene, CDR1 is MDHEN and CDR2 is SYDVKM. There are 16 residues in the CDR3.

The V gene is TRBV6-2 or TRBV6-3, the J gene TRBJ1-1. CDR1 is MNHEY, CDR2 SVGEGT, per germline. This CDR3 comprises 13 residues. CDR3 amino acids: CASINRGGTEAFF.

This rearrangement joins TRBV7-3 to TRBJ2-1; TCRdb picks TRBD1, but there is no DNA to check that call. The CDR3 length is 17 residues. Germline V gene sequence: CDR1 SGHTA, CDR2 FQGTGA. CDR3 loop: CASSPAWTGGGVGEQFF.

The rearrangement links TRBV12-3 or TRBV12-4 to TRBJ2-2. This CDR3 region has 13 residues. The CDR3 loop reads CASSLAGSGELFF.

The chain combines TRBV20-1 with TRBJ1-1; the D gene TCRdb calls, TRBD1, cannot be checked with no DNA. CDR3 size: 14 residues. Germline V gives CDR1 DFQATT, CDR2 SNEGSKA (reference sequence). Here the CDR3 reads CSARDPRGSTEAFF.

The chain employs TRBV5-1 and TRBJ2-7; TCRdb indicates TRBD1, and absent DNA this call remains unverified. This CDR3 has 15 amino acids. Germline CDR1 is SGHRS and CDR2 is YFSETQ. The chain's CDR3 is CASSLEAGNKAGRYF.

The V and J genes are TRBV10-3 and TRBJ2-7; TCRdb reports TRBD1, a call that lacks DNA to check it against. The CDR3 runs 15 residues. In germline, CDR1 is ENHRY, CDR2 SYGVKD. The CDR3 loop reads CAISESGGFSYEQYF.